The next 11 T cell receptor beta chains were all read from a single sample in a study of blood T cell repertoires in COVID-19 (dated by TCRdb to 2020 to 2021). Library method: the immunoSEQ multiplex PCR assay. In its TCRdb copy, this immuneACCESS table keeps in-frame sequences only and misses some clones. Where compared with another copy, unresolved V genes explain less than half of these, and the others have no known cause. The table for this sample lists fewer than 250,000 clones; 75% to 85% of them were counted only once. Jointly, the top ten make up 7.4% of the sample. The specimen was PBMCs or T cells enriched from blood (not recorded which). These receptors all come from a woman aged 40 to 50 with acute COVID-19.

The chain joins TRBV10-3 to TRBJ2-7; TRBD1 matches 12 bases. Trimming at V came to 0 bases and at J to 5 bases, leaving 5 bases not matched to a gene. From germline, CDR1 is ENHRY and CDR2 SYGVKD. This CDR3 region has 16 residues. CDR3: CAISESKGQGANEQYF. CDR3 nucleotides: TGTGCCATCAGTGAGTCAAAGGGACAGGGGGCTAACGAGCAGTACTTC.

This clone was observed once. V gene TRBV25-1 combines with J gene TRBJ1-1, with TRBD1 identical over 10 bases. After removal of 8 bases from V and 10 bases from J, the junction contained 10 bases not matched to a gene. The CDR3 spans 13 residues. Germline lookup yields CDR1 MGHDK and CDR2 SYGVNS. In DNA, the CDR3 is TGTGCCAGCCGGACAGGGGGAACGTTCGGAGCTTTCTTT. Translating gives CASRTGGTFGAFF.

This clone has more than one count but fewer than ten. V and J are TRBV3-1 (or the pseudogene TRBV3-2) and TRBJ2-2; 11 bases agree with TRBD2. Losses at the gene ends were 4 bases for V and 7 bases for J; bases not matched to a gene: 8. There are 16 residues in the CDR3. Germline-derived CDR1 and CDR2 are LGHDT and YNNKEL (reference sequence). The CDR3 bases are TGTGCCAGCAGCCCCCGACTAGCGGGGCAGGGCGGGGAGCTGTTTTTT. Encoded protein: CASSPRLAGQGGELFF.

The chain carries TRBV9 and TRBJ1-1; D perhaps matches TRBD1 (6 bases). Per the germline V gene, CDR1 is SGDLS and CDR2 is YYNGEE. V lost 0 bases and J 1 base, leaving 10 bases between the germline ends. This CDR3 has 15 amino acids. CDR3 residues: CASSVVRTANTEAFF. DNA of the CDR3: TGTGCCAGCAGCGTAGTAAGGACAGCGAACACTGAAGCTTTCTTT.

This chain links TRBV20-1 with TRBJ2-7, with unresolved D. Germline lookup yields CDR1 DFQATT and CDR2 SNEGSKA (reference sequence). The V end was cut by 4 bases, the J end by 5 bases, with 9 bases between. This CDR3 is built from 11 residues. The CDR3 nucleotides read TGCAGTGCTAAGCGCTTGAACGAGCAGTACTTC. Its translation is CSAKRLNEQYF.

V usage is TRBV29-1 and J usage is TRBJ2-2; possible D gene TRBD1, 5 bases. Deletions cut 6 bases from V and 3 bases from J, with 11 bases between. Germline V gives CDR1 SQVTM, CDR2 ANQGSEA. CDR3 length: 13 residues. The CDR3 here is CSVVQTDTGELFF. The DNA for the CDR3 is TGCAGCGTCGTTCAGACAGACACCGGGGAGCTGTTTTTT.

V and J are TRBV27 and TRBJ1-1, with D maybe TRBD1 (5 bases). From germline, CDR1 is MNHEY and CDR2 SMNVEV (reference sequence). V lost 6 bases and J lost 0, with 8 bases in between. This CDR3 contains 13 residues. In DNA, the CDR3 is TGTGCCAGCAGGGGGGGGTTGAACACTGAAGCTTTCTTT. Encoded protein: CASRGGLNTEAFF.

The genes are TRBV7-9 and TRBJ1-1, with D perhaps matching TRBD1 (6 bases). Germline V gives CDR1 SEHNR, CDR2 FQNEAQ (reference sequence). The CDR3 contains 15 residues. The V end was cut by 5 bases, the J end by 1 base, with 14 bases between. DNA for the CDR3: TGTGCCAGCAGCGGTAAGGACAGTCCGAACACTGAAGCTTTCTTT. It yields the protein CASSGKDSPNTEAFF.

The chain has TRBV5-1 and TRBJ2-7; 16 positions match TRBD2. The ends lost 1 base at V and 3 bases at J; junction bases unmatched: 10. CDR1 SGHRS and CDR2 YFSETQ come from the germline V gene. The CDR3 consists of 19 residues. Here the CDR3 reads CASSLTVPGLAGGLYEQYF. Here the CDR3 DNA reads TGCGCCAGCAGCTTGACCGTCCCGGGACTAGCGGGAGGGCTCTACGAGCAGTACTTC.

This clone was seen a handful of times. This chain joins TRBV19 and TRBJ1-5; 7 positions agree with TRBD1. Germline V gene sequence: CDR1 LNHDA, CDR2 SQIVND (reference sequence). J lost 6 bases, V lost 3 bases, and 5 bases had no gene match. The CDR3 totals 14 residues. The CDR3 nucleotides are TGTGCCAGTAGTATCACAGGGGAAGGTCAGCCCCAGCATTTT. This sequence encodes CASSITGEGQPQHF.

The V and J genes are TRBV6-5 and TRBJ2-7; 7 nucleotides agree with TRBD1. The V segment lost 1 base and the J segment 3 bases; nucleotides outside the gene matches: 3. CDR1 is MNHEY, CDR2 SVGAGI, per germline. This CDR3 region has 14 residues. The CDR3 bases are TGTGCCAGCAGTTACTTGGACAGGAGCTACGAGCAGTACTTC. Protein product: CASSYLDRSYEQYF.